Listed here are 24 T cell receptor beta chains from one sample, sequenced in a study of identical twins. TCRdb itself ran the 5' RACE reads through MiXCR, one entry per CDR3 protein. The sample contains some 790,000 distinct CDR3 sequences, about 20% of which appear only once. Another study also made use of these data, one on T cells expressing NK-cell markers.

Material for sequencing was PBMCs. These receptors all stem from a woman younger than 30 in good health.

This clonotype was counted between two and nine times. The CDR3 sequence: CSVCRKGGEKLFF. The DNA for the CDR3 is TGCAGCGTTTGTCGAAAGGGGGGTGAAAAACTGTTTTTT. J is TRBJ1-4 and V is TRBV29-1; a weak D match, TRBD1 (6 bases). The CDR3 totals 13 residues. Germline CDR1 SQVTM, CDR2 ANQGSEA. Trimming removed 5 bases at V and 7 bases at J, with 14 bases between.

The rearrangement links TRBV2 to TRBJ1-6, with D perhaps matching TRBD1 (6 bases). Per germline, CDR1 SNHLY and CDR2 FYNNEI. V was shortened by 7 bases and J by 10 bases, with 17 bases between the two germline ends. The CDR3 consists of 14 residues. CDR3 sequence reads: CASTSQGSLSPLHF. CDR3 DNA: TGTGCCAGCACTTCACAGGGAAGTCTATCACCCCTCCACTTT.

This clonotype turned up a few times. This chain uses TRBV5-1 with TRBJ2-7, with 7 bases aligning to TRBD2. This CDR3 comprises 13 residues. Germline trimming cut 5 bases from V and 6 bases from J; bases unmatched to any gene: 8. CDR1 is SGHRS, CDR2 YFSETQ, per germline. This chain's CDR3 is CASRSGTNSEQYF. The CDR3 nucleotides read TGCGCCAGCAGATCCGGGACTAATAGCGAGCAGTACTTC. The full variable domain, rest sourced from reference TRBV5-1 and TRBJ2-7, is KAGVTQTPRYLIKTRGQQVTLSCSPISGHRSVSWYQQTPGQGLQFLFEYFSETQRNKGNFPGRFSGRQFSNSRSEMNVSTLELGDSALYLCASRSGTNSEQYFGPGTRLTVT.

The chain uses TRBV4-3 and TRBJ1-2; 9 nucleotides line up with TRBD1. CDR1 and CDR2 from the germline V gene are LGHNA and YSLEER. The CDR3 loop spans 16 amino acids. V shed 3 bases and J 1 base; nucleotides not matched to a gene: 6. As DNA, the CDR3 is TGCGCCAGCAGCCAGGCGAGGACAGGGGTTAACTATGGCTACACCTTC. This encodes CASSQARTGVNYGYTF.

This clonotype was counted a few times. This rearrangement joins TRBV10-3 to TRBJ2-7; 11 bases fit TRBD1. This CDR3 spans 13 amino acids. Germline V gives CDR1 ENHRY, CDR2 SYGVKD. Trimming took 6 bases from V and 5 from J; bases not matched to a gene: 3. CDR3 protein: CAIRDRGLDEQYF. The CDR3 bases are TGTGCCATCAGGGACAGGGGGCTCGACGAGCAGTACTTC.

This clonotype was observed a handful of times. The chain combines TRBV10-3 with TRBJ2-7; 10 positions agree with TRBD1. The V gene end was trimmed by 8 bases and the J gene end by 4 bases; junction bases not matched to a gene: 2. CDR3 length: 12 residues. Germline loops: CDR1 ENHRY, CDR2 SYGVKD. CDR3 nucleotides: TGTGCCATCGGACAGGGGGATTACGAGCAGTACTTC. Translating it yields CAIGQGDYEQYF.

This clonotype was observed a handful of times. V is TRBV21-1 and J is TRBJ2-1; the D call of TRBD1 is as the table states it, not checked on the DNA. TRBV21-1 is an annotated pseudogene. CDR3 length: 14 amino acids. CDR3 region: CASKQGRAYNEQFF. The CDR3 DNA sequence: TGTGCCAGCAAACAGGGGAGGGCCTACAATGAGCAGTTCTTC.

This clonotype appeared a few times. The genes are TRBV5-6 and TRBJ2-5, with 8 bases identical to TRBD2. Trimming cost V 3 bases and J 5 bases; bases outside gene matches: 12. Germline V CDR1 and CDR2: SGHDT, YYEEEE. This CDR3 has 16 residues. In DNA form, the CDR3 reads TGTGCCAGCAGCTCCGCTCTTAGCGGGGTGGTGGAGACCCAGTACTTC. Its protein is CASSSALSGVVETQYF. Full variable domain (rest looked up from reference TRBV5-6 and TRBJ2-5): DAGVTQSPTHLIKTRGQQVTLRCSPKSGHDTVSWYQQALGQGPQFIFQYYEEEERQRGNFPDRFSGHQFPNYSSELNVNALLLGDSALYLCASSSALSGVVETQYFGPGTRLLVL.

The chain combines TRBV5-6 with TRBJ2-1; D uncertain. The CDR3 has 12 amino acids. In germline, CDR1 is SGHDT, CDR2 YYEEEE. Trimming stripped 4 bases from V and 6 bases from J, with 8 bases between. The CDR3 here is CASSHGFNEQFF. The CDR3 DNA follows: TGTGCCAGCAGCCACGGCTTCAATGAGCAGTTCTTC.

This sequence joins TRBV5-1 and TRBJ1-3; D perhaps matches TRBD1 (6 bases). Per the germline V gene, CDR1 is SGHRS and CDR2 is YFSETQ. Deletions cut 4 bases from V and 0 bases from J, with 11 bases between. CDR3 length: 15 amino acids. The CDR3 nucleotides read TGCGCCAGCAGCCCAGGACAGAGCTCTGGAAACACCATATATTTT. Protein sequence: CASSPGQSSGNTIYF.

This clonotype has only a few counts. The J gene is TRBJ2-7, the V gene TRBV20-1; D is unclear. V was trimmed by 8 bases and J by 4 bases, leaving 18 bases between them. The CDR3 spans 13 residues. CDR1 DFQATT and CDR2 SNEGSKA come from the germline V gene (reference sequence). CDR3 sequence (DNA): TGCAGTCTAGGTGGTGCACTTGGGTACGAGCAGTACTTC. Encoded protein: CSLGGALGYEQYF.

This chain uses TRBV6-1 with TRBJ1-3; unclear D gene. V dropped 6 bases and J dropped 0 bases, with 9 bases sitting between them. Looked up from germline, CDR1 is MNHNS and CDR2 is SASEGT. This CDR3 has 14 residues. The CDR3 loop reads CASRPGPSGNTIYF. Here the CDR3 DNA reads TGTGCCAGCAGGCCCGGCCCCTCTGGAAACACCATATATTTT.

This chain connects TRBV5-1 to TRBJ2-2; D ambiguous. Germline V lookup: CDR1 SGHRS, CDR2 YFSETQ. V was pared by 0 bases and J by 6 bases, with 18 bases between. The CDR3 is made up of 17 amino acids. Here the CDR3 DNA reads TGCGCCAGCAGCTTGGCCTATAGGTCTCCCCAAGCCGGGGAGCTGTTTTTT. It translates to CASSLAYRSPQAGELFF.

The table lists this clonotype with a few counts. The rearrangement joins TRBV10-3 to TRBJ1-5, with TRBD1 identical over 7 bases. This CDR3 region has 15 residues. Germline CDR1 reads ENHRY; CDR2 reads SYGVKD. V shed 11 bases and J 5 bases; nucleotides not matched to a gene: 15. The CDR3 DNA sequence: TGTGCCTCAAAGCGGAACAGGGGTTCTGATCAGCCCCAGCATTTT. Protein: CASKRNRGSDQPQHF.

This clonotype showed up just a few times. The chain carries TRBV6-4 and TRBJ2-1; 12 nucleotides line up with TRBD2. J lost 6 bases, V lost 8 bases, and 8 bases had no gene match. Germline-derived CDR1 and CDR2 are MRHNA and SNTAGT. The CDR3 is made up of 15 amino acids. CDR3: CASSSLAGGSNEQFF. The CDR3 DNA follows: TGTGCCAGCTCAAGTCTAGCGGGAGGGAGCAATGAGCAGTTCTTC.

This chain joins TRBV5-1 and TRBJ2-6; D may match TRBD1 or TRBD2 (5 bases each). Germline CDR1 is SGHRS and CDR2 is YFSETQ. Trimming removed 0 bases from V and 8 bases from J, with 12 bases in between. The CDR3 has 15 amino acids. This chain's CDR3 is CASSLAVQGPNVLTF. As DNA, the CDR3 is TGCGCCAGCAGCTTGGCGGTTCAGGGACCCAACGTCCTGACTTTC. Based on the CDR3 plus reference TRBV5-1 and TRBJ2-6, the full variable domain is KAGVTQTPRYLIKTRGQQVTLSCSPISGHRSVSWYQQTPGQGLQFLFEYFSETQRNKGNFPGRFSGRQFSNSRSEMNVSTLELGDSALYLCASSLAVQGPNVLTFGAGSRLTVL.

This clonotype has more than one count but fewer than ten. V gene TRBV9 combines with J gene TRBJ2-7; TRBD2 matches at 9 bases. The ends lost 4 bases at V and 2 bases at J; junction bases unmatched: 7. Germline CDR1 SGDLS, CDR2 YYNGEE. The CDR3 contains 15 residues. The CDR3 sequence is CASSREIAGAYEQYF. In DNA, the CDR3 is TGTGCCAGCAGCCGGGAGATAGCGGGAGCCTACGAGCAGTACTTC.

This clonotype was picked up a small number of times. The chain recombines TRBV12-3 or TRBV12-4 with TRBJ1-4, with 9 bases aligning to TRBD1. With V trimmed by 6 bases and J by 2 bases, 1 base remained unmatched. This CDR3 contains 14 residues. CDR3 residues: CASRGTGTNEKLFF. The CDR3 DNA reads as TGTGCCAGCAGAGGGACAGGGACTAATGAAAAACTGTTTTTT.

This clonotype has just a few counts. The chain carries TRBV14 and TRBJ2-3, with D possibly being TRBD2 (5 bases). This CDR3 has 13 amino acids. With 6 bases removed from V and 4 bases from J, the gap between germline ends came to 11 bases. Germline-derived CDR1 and CDR2 are SGHDN and FVKESK. The CDR3 DNA is TGTGCCAGCAGGCCTCTCGGGGCAGATACGCAGTATTTT. This codes for CASRPLGADTQYF.

The V call is TRBV18, the J call TRBJ2-7, with unresolved D. Germline CDR1 reads KGHSH; CDR2 reads LQKENI. This CDR3 has 14 amino acids. V gave up 3 bases and J gave up 5 bases, with 14 bases separating them. The CDR3 nucleotides are TGTGCCAGCTCACCGAAGTCGGCCGGGCACGAGCAGTACTTC. This codes for CASSPKSAGHEQYF.

This clonotype was observed a few times. The CDR3 DNA is TGTGCCAGCAGTTCAACCGGGACTAGCGGGGGGAATGAGCAGTTCTTC. Residues: CASSSTGTSGGNEQFF. The chain couples TRBV6-5 to TRBJ2-1; TRBD2 matches at 15 bases. CDR1 MNHEY and CDR2 SVGAGI come from the germline V gene. Unmatched junction bases numbered 5, after V lost 4 bases and J lost 7 bases. The CDR3 spans 16 residues.

Only a few counts were recorded for this clonotype. The chain links TRBV7-8 to TRBJ2-1; possible D gene TRBD1, 6 bases. The V end lost 5 bases, the J end lost 9 bases, and 23 bases lay between the germline ends. The CDR3 totals 16 residues. Looked up from germline, CDR1 is SGHVS and CDR2 is FQNEAQ. The CDR3 spells CASSPIEYSRRGEQFF. DNA for the CDR3: TGTGCCAGCAGCCCAATCGAGTATTCCCGCAGGGGTGAGCAGTTCTTC.

This clonotype has just a few counts. The V and J genes are TRBV11-3 and TRBJ2-1, with unresolved D. The CDR3 covers 13 residues. Germline V lookup: CDR1 SGHNT, CDR2 YENEEA. Deletions cut 1 base from V and 10 bases from J, with 11 bases between. This chain's CDR3 is CASSLVLIWEQFF. The CDR3 DNA follows: TGTGCCAGCAGCTTAGTTCTGATCTGGGAGCAGTTCTTC. The complete variable domain, with remaining parts taken from reference TRBV11-3 and TRBJ2-1, reads EAGVVQSPRYKIIEKKQPVAFWCNPISGHNTLYWYLQNLGQGPELLIRYENEEAVDDSQLPKDRFSAERLKGVDSTLKIQPAELGDSAVYLCASSLVLIWEQFFGPGTRLTVL.

The V gene is TRBV6-1, the J gene TRBJ2-7; no reliable D call. The V gene's germline CDR1 is MNHNS and CDR2 SASEGT. The length of the CDR3 is 14 residues. Trimming removed 7 bases at V and 3 bases at J, with 16 bases between. CDR3 coding DNA: TGTGCCAGCATCACGGGTGGCCCTCTCTACGAGCAGTACTTC. Protein: CASITGGPLYEQYF.